This passage covers 29 T cell receptor beta chains from one sample sequenced in a study of graft-versus-host responses after intestinal transplantation. No antigen has been assigned to these receptors. Method: immunoSEQ multiplex PCR; TCRdb's copy keeps in-frame clones and lacks some. The data show roughly 98,000 clones, approximately 92% seen once. The specimen comprised unstimulated CD8+ T cells sorted from spleen or lymph node cells, sampled before transplant. The receptors were sampled from a human donor who was the organ donor for an intestinal transplant.

The chain has TRBV6-4 and TRBJ2-1; D might be TRBD2 (5 bases). Looked up from germline, CDR1 is MRHNA and CDR2 is SNTAGT. This CDR3 contains 16 residues. V was trimmed by 5 bases and J by 5 bases, leaving 19 bases between them. The CDR3, as DNA: TGTGCCAGCAGTCTCCACGGGGAATATGGCAACAATGAGCAGTTCTTC. Its protein is CASSLHGEYGNNEQFF.

With respect to this clone: The same CDR3 can be traced to other DNA sequences in this sample. V is TRBV7-9 and J is TRBJ1-2; the match to TRBD1 covers 7 bases. CDR1 and CDR2 (germline): SEHNR, FQNEAQ (reference sequence). The V segment lost 4 bases and the J segment 4 bases; nucleotides outside the gene matches: 0. The CDR3 consists of 12 residues. The CDR3 sequence: CASSSGGYGYTF. CDR3 DNA sequence: TGTGCCAGCAGCTCAGGGGGCTATGGCTACACCTTC.

This CDR3 is CASSLLRGLAEEEPHNEQFF. The CDR3 region has the DNA TGTGCCAGCAGTTTATTGCGGGGACTAGCGGAGGAGGAACCCCACAATGAGCAGTTCTTC. This chain uses TRBV28 with TRBJ2-1; 11 bases agree with TRBD2. From germline, CDR1 is MDHEN and CDR2 SYDVKM. The CDR3 has 20 residues. V shed 1 base, J shed 5 bases, and the junction held 16 bases outside the gene matches.

V and J are TRBV7-9 and TRBJ1-4; 7 bases map to TRBD1. The junction had 2 bases not matched to a gene; V was cut back by 0 bases and J by 7 bases. From germline, CDR1 is SEHNR and CDR2 FQNEAQ (reference sequence). The CDR3 length is 14 residues. The CDR3 DNA reads as TGTGCCAGCAGCTTAGCAGGGGGCGGTGAAAAACTGTTTTTT. It translates to CASSLAGGGEKLFF. Combining the CDR3 with reference TRBV7-9 and TRBJ1-4 gives the whole variable domain DTGVSQNPRHKITKRGQNVTFRCDPISEHNRLYWYRQTLGQGPEFLTYFQNEAQLEKSRLLSDRFSAERPKGSFSTLEIQRTEQGDSAMYLCASSLAGGGEKLFFGSGTQLSVL.

The chain recombines TRBV15 with TRBJ2-7, with D maybe TRBD1 (6 bases). This CDR3 has 15 amino acids. Germline loops: CDR1 LNHNV, CDR2 YYDKDF (reference sequence). With 0 bases removed from V and 0 bases from J, the gap between germline ends came to 9 bases. Here the CDR3 reads CATSRDMGASYEQYF. DNA for the CDR3: TGTGCCACCAGCAGAGATATGGGGGCCTCCTACGAGCAGTACTTC.

The J gene is TRBJ2-7, the V gene TRBV9; 12 bases line up with TRBD2. Germline V gives CDR1 SGDLS, CDR2 YYNGEE. The CDR3 runs 19 residues. After removal of 4 bases from V and 1 base from J, the junction contained 15 bases not matched to a gene. CDR3 residues: CASSYLRQAGTSGSYEQYF. The CDR3 nucleotides are TGTGCCAGCAGCTACCTCCGCCAAGCCGGGACTAGCGGGTCCTACGAGCAGTACTTC.

The V call is TRBV29-1, the J call TRBJ1-1, with 9 bases identical to TRBD1. With V trimmed by 1 base and J by 5 bases, 8 bases remained unmatched. The CDR3 length is 15 residues. CDR1 and CDR2 from the germline V gene are SQVTM and ANQGSEA. The CDR3 sequence is CSVEGQQGARTEAFF. The CDR3 bases are TGCAGCGTTGAAGGCCAACAGGGGGCACGGACTGAAGCTTTCTTT.

V usage is TRBV7-3 and J usage is TRBJ2-2; possible D gene TRBD2, 5 bases. The V end was cut by 2 bases, the J end by 3 bases, with 25 bases between. Germline V gives CDR1 SGHTA, CDR2 FQGTGA. The CDR3 runs 20 residues. The CDR3 loop reads CASSLSLWRATPFDTGELFF. DNA for the CDR3: TGTGCCAGCAGCTTATCCCTCTGGCGGGCCACCCCCTTCGACACCGGGGAGCTGTTTTTT.

A single count supports this clone. The genes are TRBV27 and TRBJ2-7, with D possibly being TRBD2 (5 bases). This CDR3 comprises 15 residues. Germline CDR1 reads MNHEY; CDR2 reads SMNVEV (reference sequence). Trimming left V 1 base short and J 5 bases short, with 15 bases between. Here the CDR3 reads CASSLWAGIEHEQYF. The CDR3 DNA reads TGTGCCAGCAGTTTATGGGCCGGGATTGAACACGAGCAGTACTTC.

J is TRBJ2-2 and V is TRBV9, with TRBD1 matching 8 bases. The CDR3 has 18 amino acids. Trimming cost V 4 bases and J 5 bases; bases outside gene matches: 16. The germline V gene has CDR1 SGDLS and CDR2 YYNGEE. CDR3 in amino acids: CASSSPRSGTGRTGELFF. CDR3 sequence (DNA): TGTGCCAGCAGCTCACCCCGTTCCGGGACAGGCAGAACCGGGGAGCTGTTTTTT.

The J gene is TRBJ2-7, the V gene TRBV27, with 7 bases matching TRBD1. CDR1 and CDR2 (germline): MNHEY, SMNVEV (reference sequence). The V and J ends lost 5 bases and 1 base, in that order; junction bases with no gene match: 11. The CDR3 is made up of 16 amino acids. CDR3 nucleotides: TGTGCCAGCAGTCCGTCCACCGGGACAGCTTCCTACGAGCAGTACTTC. Translating gives CASSPSTGTASYEQYF.

The chain links TRBV15 to TRBJ2-3; TRBD2 matches at 8 bases. The ends lost 5 bases at V and 6 bases at J; junction bases unmatched: 10. This CDR3 is built from 15 residues. Germline V gene data show CDR1 as LNHNV and CDR2 as YYDKDF (reference sequence). CDR3 in DNA: TGTGCCACCAGCCTCGGGGGCGGGGGGCGGGATACGCAGTATTTT. Amino acids: CATSLGGGGRDTQYF.

The chain links TRBV7-3 to TRBJ1-1; D unresolved. There are 11 residues in the CDR3. Looked up from germline, CDR1 is SGHTA and CDR2 is FQGTGA. The V end lost 1 base, the J end lost 8 bases, and 5 bases lay between the germline ends. The CDR3 DNA is TGTGCCAGCAGCTTAATACAGGAAGCTTTCTTT. Protein: CASSLIQEAFF.

V usage is TRBV5-1 and J usage is TRBJ2-5; 9 positions agree with TRBD1. CDR3 size: 15 residues. Germline CDR1 SGHRS, CDR2 YFSETQ. The V segment lost 4 bases and the J segment 5 bases; nucleotides outside the gene matches: 9. CDR3 amino acids: CASSRGQGLGETQYF. CDR3 DNA: TGCGCCAGCAGCAGGGGACAGGGCCTCGGGGAGACCCAGTACTTC. The variable domain in full, with the rest retrieved from reference TRBV5-1 and TRBJ2-5, is KAGVTQTPRYLIKTRGQQVTLSCSPISGHRSVSWYQQTPGQGLQFLFEYFSETQRNKGNFPGRFSGRQFSNSRSEMNVSTLELGDSALYLCASSRGQGLGETQYFGPGTRLLVL.

The rearrangement links TRBV5-1 to TRBJ2-5; the D gene is possibly TRBD2 (6 bases). Germline V gene data show CDR1 as SGHRS and CDR2 as YFSETQ. Trimming stripped 1 base from V and 5 bases from J, with 12 bases between. This CDR3 contains 14 residues. CDR3 coding DNA: TGCGCCAGCAGCTTGCGGGGGACTCCGGAGACCCAGTACTTC. Its translation: CASSLRGTPETQYF.

J is TRBJ2-1 and V is TRBV28; 16 nucleotides match TRBD2. Per germline, CDR1 MDHEN and CDR2 SYDVKM. This CDR3 has 14 residues. Losses at the gene ends were 6 bases for V and 16 bases for J; bases not matched to a gene: 9. The CDR3 sequence: CASSPLGLAGGQFF. In DNA form, the CDR3 reads TGTGCCAGCAGCCCCCTGGGACTAGCGGGAGGGCAATTCTTC.

The chain is built from TRBV11-3 and TRBJ2-1; D not certain. The V and J ends lost 6 bases and 10 bases respectively, with 13 bases between them. This CDR3 region has 12 residues. Germline CDR1 SGHNT, CDR2 YENEEA. CDR3 residues: CASSRSPREQFF. The CDR3 DNA is TGTGCCAGCAGTCGTTCCCCGAGAGAGCAGTTCTTC. The full variable domain, its missing parts supplied by reference TRBV11-3 and TRBJ2-1, is EAGVVQSPRYKIIEKKQPVAFWCNPISGHNTLYWYLQNLGQGPELLIRYENEEAVDDSQLPKDRFSAERLKGVDSTLKIQPAELGDSAVYLCASSRSPREQFFGPGTRLTVL.

V and J are TRBV11-3 and TRBJ2-1; 9 nucleotides match TRBD1. The CDR3 totals 13 residues. J gave up 8 bases and V 8 bases, and 7 bases lay outside the gene matches. The germline V gene encodes CDR1 SGHNT and CDR2 YENEEA. In DNA, the CDR3 is TGTGCCAGCCTCGGGGACAGGGCCGATGAGCAGTTCTTC. Residues: CASLGDRADEQFF. The variable domain in full, with the rest retrieved from reference TRBV11-3 and TRBJ2-1, is EAGVVQSPRYKIIEKKQPVAFWCNPISGHNTLYWYLQNLGQGPELLIRYENEEAVDDSQLPKDRFSAERLKGVDSTLKIQPAELGDSAVYLCASLGDRADEQFFGPGTRLTVL.

The rearrangement uses TRBV19 and TRBJ1-1, with D possibly being TRBD1 (5 bases). The CDR3 totals 14 residues. Germline loops: CDR1 LNHDA, CDR2 SQIVND (reference sequence). V was shortened by 6 bases and J by 1 base, with 12 bases between the two germline ends. In DNA, the CDR3 is TGTGCCAGTAGCAGACAGCCCCCGAACACTGAAGCTTTCTTT. Translated: CASSRQPPNTEAFF.

This clone was seen a single time. The chain employs TRBV7-6 and TRBJ2-5, with D perhaps matching TRBD1 (6 bases). The CDR3 runs to 18 residues. CDR1 and CDR2 (germline): SGHVS, FNYEAQ. The V and J ends lost 1 base and 1 base respectively, with 19 bases between them. The CDR3: CASSLVVRPGAPQETQYF. CDR3 bases: TGTGCCAGCAGCTTAGTTGTTCGGCCAGGGGCCCCCCAAGAGACCCAGTACTTC.

The chain uses TRBV7-6 and TRBJ1-1; the D is unclear. The CDR3 sequence is 13 residues long. V was shortened by 5 bases and J by 4 bases, with 11 bases between the two germline ends. Germline V CDR1 and CDR2: SGHVS, FNYEAQ. DNA for the CDR3: TGTGCCAGCAGCGATCCCGAGGGCACTGAAGCTTTCTTT. Protein: CASSDPEGTEAFF. Supplemented by reference TRBV7-6 and TRBJ1-1, the full variable domain reads GAGVSQSPRYKVTKRGQDVALRCDPISGHVSLYWYRQALGQGPEFLTYFNYEAQQDKSGLPNDRFSAERPEGSISTLTIQRTEQRDSAMYRCASSDPEGTEAFFGQGTRLTVV.

V usage is TRBV7-8 and J usage is TRBJ1-3, with 7 bases lining up with TRBD1. The CDR3 is 16 amino acids. From germline, CDR1 is SGHVS and CDR2 FQNEAQ. Unmatched junction bases numbered 6, after V lost 4 bases and J lost 0 bases. The CDR3 reads CASSSGDSYSGNTIYF. Here the CDR3 DNA reads TGTGCCAGCAGCTCCGGGGACAGCTACTCTGGAAACACCATATATTTT.

This chain connects TRBV27 to TRBJ2-7; tentatively, D is TRBD2 (6 bases). The CDR3 runs to 14 residues. V dropped 4 bases and J dropped 4 bases, with 14 bases sitting between them. Germline values: CDR1 MNHEY, CDR2 SMNVEV (reference sequence). CDR3 amino acids: CASSYQVGGYEQYF. CDR3 nucleotides: TGTGCCAGCAGTTATCAAGTGGGGGGTTACGAGCAGTACTTC.

V gene TRBV7-6 combines with J gene TRBJ2-5; 7 bases are a match to TRBD1. V lost 6 bases to trimming and J lost 3 bases; unmatched junction nucleotides: 4. Germline V CDR1 and CDR2: SGHVS, FNYEAQ. This CDR3 region has 13 residues. The CDR3 region has the DNA TGTGCCAGCAGTCAAGACAGGGAAGAGACCCAGTACTTC. Residues: CASSQDREETQYF.

The chain has TRBV27 and TRBJ2-7; 9 bases agree with TRBD2. After removal of 6 bases from V and 2 bases from J, the junction contained 2 bases not matched to a gene. Germline assignment: CDR1 MNHEY and CDR2 SMNVEV (reference sequence). The CDR3 has 13 amino acids. The chain's CDR3 is CASRPSGTYEQYF. The CDR3 DNA sequence: TGTGCCAGCAGGCCTAGCGGGACCTACGAGCAGTACTTC.

This chain joins TRBV15 and TRBJ1-1; D is perhaps TRBD1 (6 bases). CDR3 length equals 13 residues. Trimming pared 8 bases from V and 5 bases from J, leaving 15 bases between. Germline-derived CDR1 and CDR2 are LNHNV and YYDKDF (reference sequence). Here the CDR3 reads CATRDKMMTEAFF. The CDR3 nucleotides read TGTGCCACCCGGGACAAGATGATGACTGAAGCTTTCTTT.

Details on this clone: The junction departs from germline at one end; a sequencing error may be responsible. The chain is built from TRBV27 and TRBJ1-1, with a possible D match to TRBD1 (5 bases). Germline loops: CDR1 MNHEY, CDR2 SMNVEV (reference sequence). The CDR3 is made up of 12 amino acids. DNA for the CDR3: TGTGCCAGCAGTTTTCCCGGGACTGTAGCTTTCTTT. Amino acid sequence: CASSFPGTVAFF.

The CDR3 bases are TGTGCCAGCAGAACTCACTTCGACAGGGAACACGAGCAGTACTTC. Translated, it gives CASRTHFDREHEQYF. The chain is built from TRBV9 and TRBJ2-7, with 7 bases fitting TRBD1. The germline gives CDR1 SGDLS, CDR2 YYNGEE. Unmatched junction bases numbered 13, after V lost 5 bases and J lost 5 bases. The CDR3 sequence is 15 residues long.

The V call is TRBV29-1, the J call TRBJ1-2, with 7 positions matching TRBD1. Germline values: CDR1 SQVTM, CDR2 ANQGSEA. V lost 7 bases, J lost 4 bases, and 9 bases stayed unmatched. The CDR3 is 13 amino acids. CDR3 residues: CSALTGDLYGYTF. DNA for the CDR3: TGCAGCGCTCTCACAGGGGACCTCTATGGCTACACCTTC.